These 15 T cell receptor beta chains originate from one sample sequenced in a study of identical twins. TCRdb reprocessed the 5' RACE reads via MiXCR and lists one record per CDR3 protein. Of 500,000 or so distinct CDR3 sequences in the sample, approximately 22% were seen once. These data also formed part of another study, on T cells expressing NK-cell markers.

Sequencing was carried out using CD4+ T cells sorted from blood. The receptor set was obtained from a woman in her late teens or twenties in good health.

The V gene is TRBV5-1, the J gene TRBJ2-3; D call uncertain. V lost 3 bases to trimming and J lost 6 bases, with 14 bases between them. CDR1 is SGHRS and CDR2 is YFSETQ in the germline V gene. The CDR3 covers 14 residues. The chain's CDR3 is CASSSHSLADTQYF. CDR3 coding DNA: TGCGCCAGCAGCTCACACTCCCTGGCGGATACGCAGTATTTT. Filled out from reference TRBV5-1 and TRBJ2-3, the complete variable domain reads KAGVTQTPRYLIKTRGQQVTLSCSPISGHRSVSWYQQTPGQGLQFLFEYFSETQRNKGNFPGRFSGRQFSNSRSEMNVSTLELGDSALYLCASSSHSLADTQYFGPGTRLTVL.

The rearrangement links TRBV20-1 to TRBJ2-1; 8 bases align to TRBD2. Germline-derived CDR1 and CDR2 are DFQATT and SNEGSKA (reference sequence). This CDR3 contains 12 residues. J gave up 9 bases and V 6 bases, and 7 bases lay outside the gene matches. CDR3: CSAGTRGAEQFF. CDR3 coding DNA: TGCAGTGCAGGGACTAGGGGGGCTGAGCAGTTCTTC.

This chain uses TRBV12-3 or TRBV12-4 with TRBJ1-1, with D tentatively TRBD1 (5 bases). The CDR3 has 13 amino acids. Trimming removed 5 bases at V and 3 bases at J, with 10 bases between. The CDR3 sequence: CASSDTRDTEAFF. The CDR3 nucleotides are TGTGCCAGCAGTGATACCAGGGACACTGAAGCTTTCTTT.

V gene TRBV14 combines with J gene TRBJ2-1, with D perhaps given as TRBD1 or TRBD2 (5 bases each). The CDR3 spans 18 residues. CDR1 is SGHDN and CDR2 is FVKESK in the germline V gene. V lost 4 bases, J lost 1 base, and 20 bases lay in between. CDR3: CASSPGTTSFRSYNEQFF. CDR3 DNA sequence: TGTGCCAGCAGCCCTGGGACCACCTCATTTAGATCCTACAATGAGCAGTTCTTC.

The genes are TRBV29-1 and TRBJ2-1; 9 nucleotides align to TRBD2. With V trimmed by 0 bases and J by 7 bases, 4 bases remained unmatched. The CDR3 extends over 14 amino acids. CDR1 and CDR2 (germline): SQVTM, ANQGSEA. CDR3 residues: CSVEERGGSNEQFF. CDR3 nucleotides: TGCAGCGTTGAAGAGCGGGGGGGGAGTAATGAGCAGTTCTTC.

The chain uses TRBV15 and TRBJ2-3; the D gene could be TRBD1 or TRBD2 (6 bases each). The CDR3 totals 16 residues. Germline V CDR1 and CDR2: LNHNV, YYDKDF (reference sequence). Trimming cost V 0 bases and J 2 bases, with 12 bases left between them. The CDR3 DNA is TGTGCCACCAGCAGAGATCCGGGGGCCGCCACAGATACGCAGTATTTT. Its protein product is CATSRDPGAATDTQYF.

As for this clonotype: A much larger clone is a single base away; this may be a read error. The chain carries TRBV7-9 and TRBJ2-5; no firm D call. The V gene's germline CDR1 is SEHNR and CDR2 FQNEAQ (reference sequence). This CDR3 spans 12 amino acids. V lost 5 bases, J lost 2 bases, and 6 bases lay in between. Written as DNA, the CDR3 is TGTGCCAGCAGCGCACATCAAGAGACCCAGTACTTC. The encoded protein is CASSAHQETQYF.

A few counts support this clonotype. This CDR3 is CAISPAGSTDTQYF. DNA for the CDR3: TGTGCCATCAGCCCAGCGGGTAGCACAGATACGCAGTATTTT. The chain is built from TRBV10-3 and TRBJ2-3, with D perhaps TRBD2 (6 bases). V was cut by 6 bases and J by 0 bases, with 10 bases left in between. Germline assignment: CDR1 ENHRY and CDR2 SYGVKD. This CDR3 comprises 14 residues.

The table lists this clonotype with a few counts. V gene TRBV10-1 combines with J gene TRBJ2-1; D could derive from TRBD1 or TRBD2 (7 bases each). The V gene lost 0 bases and the J gene lost 1 base, with 13 bases spanning the gap. The length of the CDR3 is 17 residues. CDR1 WNHNN and CDR2 SYGVQD come from the germline V gene (reference sequence). The CDR3 loop reads CASSESVRGGSYNEQFF. The CDR3 bases are TGCGCCAGCAGTGAGTCGGTCAGGGGGGGGTCCTACAATGAGCAGTTCTTC.

This clonotype came up many times. The rearrangement joins TRBV10-3 to TRBJ1-5; D is unclear. Germline V gives CDR1 ENHRY, CDR2 SYGVKD. V dropped 3 bases and J dropped 2 bases, with 11 bases sitting between them. The CDR3 loop spans 15 amino acids. The CDR3 reads CAISDKSAGNQPQHF. CDR3 bases: TGTGCCATCAGTGACAAGAGTGCAGGCAATCAGCCCCAGCATTTT.

The genes are TRBV5-1 and TRBJ1-2, with a possible D match to TRBD1 (6 bases). Germline-derived CDR1 and CDR2 are SGHRS and YFSETQ. The CDR3 extends over 15 amino acids. Trimming left V 1 base short and J 6 bases short, with 16 bases between. For the CDR3, the DNA is TGCGCCAGCAGCTTGTTCCAGGGGCGAGGGAATGGCTACACCTTC. It translates to CASSLFQGRGNGYTF.

The table lists this clonotype with many counts. The chain employs TRBV27 and TRBJ1-1; a possible D gene is TRBD1 (6 bases). CDR3 length: 15 residues. V lost 5 bases and J lost 0, with 13 bases in between. The germline V gene has CDR1 MNHEY and CDR2 SMNVEV (reference sequence). The CDR3: CASSPSGQMNTEAFF. CDR3 bases: TGTGCCAGCAGTCCAAGTGGACAGATGAACACTGAAGCTTTCTTT.

This clonotype appeared a few times. The genes are TRBV30 and TRBJ2-4; possible D gene TRBD1, 6 bases. CDR1 and CDR2 (germline): GTSNPN, SVGIG (reference sequence). V lost 2 bases and J 13 bases, leaving 12 bases between the germline ends. The CDR3 is made up of 11 amino acids. The CDR3 region is CAWSSRTAQYF. DNA of the CDR3: TGTGCCTGGAGTTCGAGGACAGCCCAGTACTTC.

This clonotype was recorded a few times. The V and J genes are TRBV21-1 and TRBJ2-7; whether TRBD1, the table's D call, matches the DNA was not checked. TRBV21-1 is annotated as a pseudogene. The CDR3 is 14 amino acids. CDR3 loop: CASSKESGAYEQYF. As DNA, the CDR3 is TGTGCCAGCAGCAAAGAGTCAGGGGCGTACGAGCAGTACTTC.

The chain links TRBV5-6 to TRBJ1-2, with a weak D call TRBD1 (6 bases). Trimming shortened V by 2 bases and J by 3 bases, and 14 bases separated the two germline ends. This CDR3 is 15 amino acids long. In germline, CDR1 is SGHDT, CDR2 YYEEEE. The chain's CDR3 is CASSFPGEGDYGYTF. In nucleotides, the CDR3 is TGTGCCAGCAGCTTTCCAGGGGAAGGGGACTATGGCTACACCTTC. The full variable domain, with the rest looked up from reference TRBV5-6 and TRBJ1-2, is DAGVTQSPTHLIKTRGQQVTLRCSPKSGHDTVSWYQQALGQGPQFIFQYYEEEERQRGNFPDRFSGHQFPNYSSELNVNALLLGDSALYLCASSFPGEGDYGYTFGSGTRLTVV.